A single sample gave rise to the 21 T cell receptor beta chains below, sequenced in a study of response to subunit inactivated influenza vaccine. MiXCR, run by TCRdb on the RT-PCR reads, gives a single entry per CDR3 protein. The profile shows some 520,000 distinct CDR3 sequences, about 17% of them singletons. Sequences were derived from CD4+ T cells sorted from PBMCs, sampled less than 25 months after vaccination. All receptors come from a man between 50 and 70 years old who received an inactivated influenza vaccine.

This clonotype turned up a few times. This chain links TRBV2 with TRBJ1-5; D ambiguous. CDR1 SNHLY and CDR2 FYNNEI come from the germline V gene. The germline V and J ends were trimmed by 5 bases and 2 bases, with 10 bases remaining between them. CDR3 length equals 14 residues. This CDR3 is CASSTGVGNQPQHF. DNA for the CDR3: TGTGCCAGCAGTACCGGGGTGGGCAATCAGCCCCAGCATTTT.

V is TRBV19 and J is TRBJ2-4, with D perhaps TRBD2 (6 bases). CDR3 length: 16 residues. Trimming removed 4 bases from V and 6 bases from J, with 19 bases in between. Looked up from germline, CDR1 is LNHDA and CDR2 is SQIVND (reference sequence). CDR3 DNA: TGTGCCAGTAGTACGCGGGGCGGAAATATGGCAAACATTCAGTACTTC. Its protein product is CASSTRGGNMANIQYF.

The chain uses TRBV3-1 and TRBJ2-4; 8 nucleotides align to TRBD2. CDR3 length: 16 amino acids. In germline, CDR1 is LGHDT, CDR2 YNNKEL (reference sequence). V shed 0 bases and J 4 bases; nucleotides not matched to a gene: 5. The CDR3 DNA sequence: TGTGCCAGCAGCCAAGAGGCCGGGGGGGCAAAAAACATTCAGTACTTC. This codes for CASSQEAGGAKNIQYF.

This clonotype has a handful of counts. V gene TRBV5-1 combines with J gene TRBJ1-5; D ambiguous. This CDR3 is 14 amino acids long. Germline V gene lookup returns CDR1 SGHRS and CDR2 YFSETQ. V was trimmed by 1 base and J by 5 bases, leaving 10 bases between them. In nucleotides, the CDR3 is TGCGCCAGCAGCTTGAGGAGTGGGGATCAGCCCCAGCATTTT. This translates into CASSLRSGDQPQHF.

This rearrangement joins TRBV10-2 to TRBJ2-7; 8 bases are a match to TRBD1. V lost 5 bases to trimming and J lost 1 base; unmatched junction nucleotides: 4. Germline CDR1 WSHSY, CDR2 SAAADI. The CDR3 has 14 residues. The CDR3 is CASSHDRGSYEQYF. The CDR3 nucleotides read TGCGCCAGCAGTCACGACAGGGGATCCTACGAGCAGTACTTC.

The table lists this clonotype with many counts. The chain employs TRBV5-5 and TRBJ1-6; D is perhaps TRBD1 (5 bases). Germline V lookup: CDR1 SGHKS, CDR2 YYEKEE (reference sequence). The V gene lost 2 bases and the J gene lost 5 bases, with 11 bases spanning the gap. The CDR3 is 15 residues long. The CDR3 region is CASSFSGYNNSPLHF. Here the CDR3 DNA reads TGTGCCAGCAGCTTCTCAGGGTATAATAATTCACCCCTCCACTTT.

The chain has TRBV20-1 and TRBJ2-7; D is unresolved. From germline, CDR1 is DFQATT and CDR2 SNEGSKA (reference sequence). There are 13 residues in the CDR3. Trimming cost V 4 bases and J 2 bases, with 12 bases left between them. The CDR3: CSAIPGLTYEQYF. The CDR3 DNA follows: TGCAGTGCTATACCGGGCCTTACCTACGAGCAGTACTTC.

Only a few counts were recorded for this clonotype. This chain links TRBV7-2 with TRBJ2-5; D uncertain. This CDR3 is built from 13 residues. V was pared by 5 bases and J by 0 bases, with 7 bases between. Per the germline V gene, CDR1 is SGHTA and CDR2 is FQGNSA. This CDR3 reads CASSRRYQETQYF. Written as DNA, the CDR3 is TGTGCCAGCAGCCGACGGTACCAAGAGACCCAGTACTTC.

There are a few counts of this clonotype. The chain carries TRBV7-2 and TRBJ2-7, with 9 positions matching TRBD1. Trimming at V came to 5 bases and at J to 5 bases, leaving 4 bases not matched to a gene. CDR1 is SGHTA and CDR2 is FQGNSA in the germline V gene. The CDR3 covers 13 residues. The CDR3 nucleotides read TGTGCCAGCAGCGTGGACAGGGGTAACGAGCAGTACTTC. Translated, it gives CASSVDRGNEQYF.

This clonotype was observed at least ten times. This chain uses TRBV10-3 with TRBJ2-5, with TRBD2 as a possible D gene (7 bases). CDR1 ENHRY and CDR2 SYGVKD come from the germline V gene. The CDR3 runs 16 residues. Trimming cost V 2 bases and J 2 bases, with 15 bases left between them. In DNA, the CDR3 is TGTGCCATCAGTGAGGGGGAAGCGGGACAACAAGAGACCCAGTACTTC. Translation: CAISEGEAGQQETQYF.

This chain connects TRBV5-8 to TRBJ1-4, with a possible D match to TRBD1 (5 bases). This CDR3 comprises 15 residues. Between the trimmed V and J ends, which lost 4 bases and 1 base, there was a span of 11 bases. Germline V gene data show CDR1 as SGHTS and CDR2 as YDEGEE. CDR3 DNA: TGTGCCAGCAGCCGGGGCATAGGAACTAATGAAAAACTGTTTTTT. It is translated as CASSRGIGTNEKLFF.

This clonotype was observed a few times. The V call is TRBV20-1, the J call TRBJ2-4; 8 nucleotides line up with TRBD1. V lost 4 bases to trimming and J lost 3 bases; unmatched junction nucleotides: 8. The CDR3 spans 15 residues. Germline assignment: CDR1 DFQATT and CDR2 SNEGSKA (reference sequence). The CDR3: CSANPAGGFKNIQYF. The CDR3 nucleotides read TGCAGTGCTAATCCCGCAGGGGGCTTCAAAAACATTCAGTACTTC.

At least ten counts were recorded for this clonotype. The chain couples TRBV11-2 to TRBJ1-4, with 7 bases that match TRBD1. V gave up 5 bases and J gave up 7 bases; unmatched junction bases: 13. This CDR3 has 16 residues. In germline, CDR1 is SGHAT, CDR2 FQNNGV. The CDR3 region is CASSPQQTGAGEKLFF. The DNA of the CDR3 is TGTGCCAGCAGCCCTCAGCAAACAGGGGCGGGTGAAAAACTGTTTTTT. Full variable domain (missing parts from reference TRBV11-2 and TRBJ1-4): EAGVAQSPRYKIIEKRQSVAFWCNPISGHATLYWYQQILGQGPKLLIQFQNNGVVDDSQLPKDRFSAERLKGVDSTLKIQPAKLEDSAVYLCASSPQQTGAGEKLFFGSGTQLSVL.

Details on this clonotype: One base away lies a much larger clone, so this may be a sequencing read error. The V call is TRBV7-2, the J call TRBJ1-2; D is uncertain. Germline-derived CDR1 and CDR2 are SGHTA and FQGNSA. This CDR3 is 13 amino acids long. The CDR3 loop reads CASSLEVNDGYTF. The DNA for the CDR3 is TGTGCCAGCAGCTTAGAGGTTAACGATGGCTACACCTTC.

In its sample, this clonotype was seen a few times. The V and J genes are TRBV11-1 and TRBJ2-1; D gene uncertain. V was pared by 6 bases and J by 7 bases, with 19 bases between. Germline V gene lookup returns CDR1 SGHAT and CDR2 FQDESV (reference sequence). The CDR3 loop spans 15 amino acids. CDR3 in amino acids: CASSYQAAVGNEQFF. CDR3 in DNA: TGTGCCAGCAGTTACCAGGCGGCTGTAGGAAATGAGCAGTTCTTC.

This clonotype was counted a few times. The chain combines TRBV20-1 with TRBJ2-5, with 7 positions matching TRBD2. Unmatched junction bases numbered 10, after V lost 4 bases and J lost 2 bases. The CDR3 contains 15 residues. Germline lookup yields CDR1 DFQATT and CDR2 SNEGSKA (reference sequence). The CDR3 DNA is TGCAGTGCTACCCCGGCTAGCGGACTACAAGAGACCCAGTACTTC. Residues: CSATPASGLQETQYF.

In its sample, this clonotype was seen many times. The chain carries TRBV5-1 and TRBJ2-7; D is perhaps TRBD1 (6 bases). The CDR3 has 13 amino acids. The germline gives CDR1 SGHRS, CDR2 YFSETQ. V dropped 2 bases and J dropped 6 bases, with 12 bases sitting between them. In nucleotides, the CDR3 is TGCGCCAGCAGCTTACAGGGTGTTAGCGAGCAGTACTTC. As protein: CASSLQGVSEQYF.

This clonotype showed up many times. The chain couples TRBV5-1 to TRBJ2-2, with D unresolved. From germline, CDR1 is SGHRS and CDR2 YFSETQ. CDR3 size: 18 residues. The ends were cut back, 4 bases at V and 4 bases at J, with 23 bases in the middle. CDR3 nucleotides: TGCGCCAGCAGCCCGGTGGGCAGAAAATTATCCTTCACCGGGGAGCTGTTTTTT. Translating gives CASSPVGRKLSFTGELFF.

This chain connects TRBV14 to TRBJ2-7; D remains unclear. V was trimmed by 3 bases and J by 2 bases, leaving 5 bases between them. The germline V gene encodes CDR1 SGHDN and CDR2 FVKESK. The CDR3 extends over 12 amino acids. The CDR3 is CASSHSPYEQYF. The CDR3 region has the DNA TGTGCCAGCAGCCATAGTCCCTACGAGCAGTACTTC.

The V and J genes are TRBV6-1 and TRBJ2-6; 10 bases are a match to TRBD2. The CDR3 sequence is 17 residues long. Germline trimming cut 5 bases from V and 0 bases from J; bases unmatched to any gene: 4. Germline CDR1 MNHNS, CDR2 SASEGT. CDR3 DNA sequence: TGTGCCAGCAGTCTTAGCGGGGGGAGCTCTGGGGCCAACGTCCTGACTTTC. Encoded protein: CASSLSGGSSGANVLTF.

The table lists this clonotype with a few counts. V is TRBV12-3 or TRBV12-4 and J is TRBJ2-5; no definite D call. The CDR3 sequence is 14 residues long. The ends were cut back, 4 bases at V and 0 bases at J, with 9 bases in the middle. The CDR3 region has the DNA TGTGCCAGCAGTTCTGACCTGTACCAAGAGACCCAGTACTTC. This translates into CASSSDLYQETQYF.